The clone carrying this T cell receptor (beta chain) has a handful of counts. The target antigen is unknown. These data originate in a study of T cells after yellow fever vaccination. The CDR3 is 14 residues long. Trimming stripped 2 bases from V and 3 bases from J, with 8 bases between. Germline V gene data show CDR1 as MNHEY and CDR2 as SVGEGT. Study observations and caveats: In post-booster samples, most primary-vaccination clones reappeared (96% CD4, roughly 89% CD8).

The TCR cDNA carried a universal primer site and UMIs from 5'RACE template switching. TCRdb reprocessed the 5' RACE reads with MiXCR, giving one entry per CDR3 protein. In the table there are hundreds of thousands of distinct CDR3 sequences, about a sixth of which are singletons. This TCR came from a man between 18 and 29 years old who received the YFV17D yellow fever vaccine. The source was PBMCs, collected 5 days after the first yellow fever vaccination. The rearrangement links TRBV6-2 or TRBV6-3 to TRBJ1-5; D not resolved. CDR3 amino acids: CASSYGGNNQPQHF. Here the CDR3 DNA reads TGTGCCAGCAGTTACGGTGGCAACAATCAGCCCCAGCATTTT.